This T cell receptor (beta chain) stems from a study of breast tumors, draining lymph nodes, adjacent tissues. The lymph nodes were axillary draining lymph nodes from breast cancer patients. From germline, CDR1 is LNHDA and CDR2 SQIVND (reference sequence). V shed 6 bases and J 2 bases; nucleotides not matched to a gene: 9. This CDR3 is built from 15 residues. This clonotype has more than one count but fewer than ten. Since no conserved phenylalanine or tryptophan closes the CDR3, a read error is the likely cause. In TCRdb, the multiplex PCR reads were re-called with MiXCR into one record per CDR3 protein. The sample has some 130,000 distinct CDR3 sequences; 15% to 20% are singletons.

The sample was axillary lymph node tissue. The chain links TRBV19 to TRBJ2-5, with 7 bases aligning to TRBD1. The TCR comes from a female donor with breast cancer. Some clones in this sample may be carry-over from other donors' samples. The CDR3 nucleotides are TGTGCCAGTAGCCCGTTTCAGGGACAGCAAGAGACCCAGTACCTC. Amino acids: CASSPFQGQQETQYL.